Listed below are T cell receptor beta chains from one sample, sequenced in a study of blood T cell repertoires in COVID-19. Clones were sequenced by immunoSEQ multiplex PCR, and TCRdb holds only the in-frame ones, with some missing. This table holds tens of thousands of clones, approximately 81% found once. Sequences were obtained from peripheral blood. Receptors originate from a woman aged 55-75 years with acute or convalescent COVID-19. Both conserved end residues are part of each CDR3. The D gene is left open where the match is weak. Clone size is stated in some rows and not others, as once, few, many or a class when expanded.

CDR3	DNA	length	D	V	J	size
CASSQTGQMIAYGYTF	TGCGCCAGCAGCCAAACGGGACAAATGATAGCTTATGGCTACACCTTC	16	.	TRBV5-1	TRBJ1-2	.
CASSYGGGSNQPQHF	TGTGCCAGCAGTTACGGGGGGGGGAGCAATCAGCCCCAGCATTTT	15	.	TRBV6-6	TRBJ1-5	.
CASSYGQGWTEAFF	TGTGCCAGCAGTTACGGGCAGGGATGGACTGAAGCTTTCTTT	14	.	TRBV6-2/TRBV6-3	TRBJ1-1	.
CASSLAGADNQPQHF	TGTGCCAGCAGCTTAGCAGGGGCGGACAATCAGCCCCAGCATTTT	15	.	TRBV7-8	TRBJ1-5	few
CATRTGEAGELFF	TGCGCCACCAGGACAGGGGAAGCCGGGGAGCTGTTTTTT	13	TRBD1	TRBV5-1	TRBJ2-2	.
CASKGMGGTDNEQFF	TGTGCCAGTAAGGGGATGGGCGGGACAGACAATGAGCAGTTCTTC	15	.	TRBV19	TRBJ2-1	few
CASSDDRGGTDTQYF	TGTGCCAGCAGTGACGACCGGGGGGGCACAGATACGCAGTATTTT	15	TRBD2	TRBV2	TRBJ2-3	.
CASSLVQGNQPQHF	TGTGCCAGCAGCTTAGTCCAGGGCAATCAGCCCCAGCATTTT	14	.	TRBV7-9	TRBJ1-5	few
CASSLEAGKNGPQHF	TGTGCCAGCAGCTTAGAGGCAGGCAAGAATGGGCCCCAGCATTTT	15	.	TRBV7-6	TRBJ1-5	once
CASSFLDRDRADIQYF	TGTGCCAGCAGCTTCCTTGACCGGGACAGGGCGGACATTCAGTACTTC	16	TRBD1	TRBV5-6	TRBJ2-4	.
CATSSDRTANTGELFF	TGTGCCACCAGCAGTGACCGGACAGCGAACACCGGGGAGCTGTTTTTT	16	.	TRBV15	TRBJ2-2	.
CASSLARGRTDTQYF	TGCGCCAGCAGCTTGGCCAGGGGGCGGACAGATACGCAGTATTTT	15	TRBD1	TRBV5-1	TRBJ2-3	.
CATSSTNSISQETQYF	TGTGCCACCAGCAGCACGAATTCTATTTCCCAAGAGACCCAGTACTTC	16	.	TRBV15	TRBJ2-5	.
CATSGTQGLSEAFF	TGTGCCACCAGTGGAACCCAGGGGTTATCTGAAGCTTTCTTT	14	.	TRBV24-1	TRBJ1-1	.
CASSQDIGGPIPEAFF	TGCGCCAGCAGCCAAGATATAGGGGGCCCGATCCCTGAAGCTTTCTTT	16	TRBD1	TRBV4-1	TRBJ1-1	.
CASSYSRSGSYGYTF	TGTGCCAGCAGTTACTCTAGGTCGGGATCCTATGGCTACACCTTC	15	.	TRBV6-2/TRBV6-3	TRBJ1-2	few
CASSQVRRRAYEQYF	TGTGCCAGCAGCCAAGTAAGACGCCGGGCCTACGAGCAGTACTTC	15	.	TRBV3-1/TRBV3-2	TRBJ2-7	.
CASSQWGGAPDNEQFF	TGCGCCAGCAGCCAATGGGGCGGGGCACCAGACAATGAGCAGTTCTTC	16	.	TRBV4-3	TRBJ2-1	.
CASRDRQGGNGYTF	TGTGCCAGTAGGGACCGACAGGGGGGGAATGGCTACACCTTC	14	TRBD1	TRBV19	TRBJ1-2	.
CALGAIGNQPQHF	TGTGCCCTAGGGGCAATCGGAAATCAGCCCCAGCATTTT	13	.	TRBV30	TRBJ1-5	.
CASSLVTLPGGEAFF	TGTGCCAGCAGCTTAGTCACCCTCCCAGGGGGTGAAGCTTTCTTT	15	TRBD1	TRBV7-8	TRBJ1-1	few
CASSLVRRGGQGTYEQYF	TGTGCCAGCAGCTTAGTAAGGCGGGGGGGACAGGGGACCTACGAGCAGTACTTC	18	.	TRBV7-6	TRBJ2-7	.
CASSPGTEYNQPQHF	TGTGCCAGTAGTCCCGGGACAGAGTACAATCAGCCCCAGCATTTT	15	TRBD1	TRBV19	TRBJ1-5	.
CAWSVDGRQGEKLFF	TGTGCCTGGAGTGTAGATGGAAGGCAGGGTGAAAAACTGTTTTTT	15	.	TRBV30	TRBJ1-4	.
CASKNGLAGLGANVLTF	TGTGCCAGCAAAAATGGACTAGCGGGTCTAGGGGCCAACGTCCTGACTTTC	17	TRBD2	TRBV27	TRBJ2-6	.
CAWGRSNSPLHF	TGTGCCTGGGGGCGGAGTAATTCACCCCTCCACTTT	12	.	TRBV30	TRBJ1-6	.
CASSLGVTGYQETQYF	TGTGCCAGCAGCTTAGGAGTTACAGGTTACCAAGAGACCCAGTACTTC	16	.	TRBV11-3	TRBJ2-5	.
CASSTSYMRTGLKGTEAFF	TGTGCCAGTAGTACCTCGTACATGAGGACAGGGTTGAAAGGCACTGAAGCTTTCTTT	19	TRBD1	TRBV19	TRBJ1-1	.
CASSFSRGQGNTIYF	TGTGCCAGCAGCTTTAGCAGGGGGCAAGGAAACACCATATATTTT	15	TRBD1	TRBV7-2	TRBJ1-3	once
CASRDSFSSVKAFF	TGTGCCAGCAGAGACAGTTTTTCGTCGGTGAAAGCTTTCTTT	14	.	TRBV6-5	TRBJ1-1	.
CASSQEGQGTGSRSYNEQFF	TGTGCCAGCAGCCAAGAAGGGCAAGGGACAGGGTCCCGCTCCTACAATGAGCAGTTCTTC	20	TRBD1	TRBV3-1/TRBV3-2	TRBJ2-1	.
CASGGRGGTNTEAFF	TGTGCCAGCGGGGGAAGGGGGGGGACGAACACTGAAGCTTTCTTT	15	.	TRBV6-5	TRBJ1-1	.
CASSEARQGAGYTF	TGTGCCAGCAGTGAAGCGCGACAGGGTGCTGGCTACACCTTC	14	TRBD1	TRBV2	TRBJ1-2	.
CASSQERGRGYEQYF	TGTGCCAGCAGCCAAGAAAGGGGCAGGGGTTACGAGCAGTACTTC	15	.	TRBV14	TRBJ2-7	.
CASSPLLMDRGTEAFF	TGTGCCAGCTCACCCCTTTTAATGGACAGGGGCACTGAAGCTTTCTTT	16	TRBD1	TRBV18	TRBJ1-1	.
CASSDPSGTGGLFF	TGTGCCAGCAGCGATCCAAGTGGAACGGGGGGACTGTTTTTT	14	.	TRBV6-5	TRBJ1-4	.
CASSLGQPTDTQYF	TGTGCCAGCAGCTTGGGACAGCCCACAGATACGCAGTATTTT	14	TRBD1	TRBV7-3	TRBJ2-3	.
CASSRGTGEWETQYF	TGCGCCAGCAGCCGCGGGACAGGGGAATGGGAGACCCAGTACTTC	15	TRBD1	TRBV4-1	TRBJ2-5	few
CASSLDPENTEAFF	TGTGCCAGCAGCTTAGACCCAGAGAACACTGAAGCTTTCTTT	14	.	TRBV11-2	TRBJ1-1	.
CSVVPGTNEQYF	TGCAGCGTTGTCCCAGGCACCAACGAGCAGTACTTC	12	.	TRBV29-1	TRBJ2-7	.
CATRGTGTGELFF	TGTGCCACCAGAGGTACAGGTACCGGGGAGCTGTTTTTT	13	.	TRBV24-1	TRBJ2-2	.
CASSVGLAGEETQYF	TGTGCCAGCAGCGTGGGACTAGCGGGGGAAGAGACCCAGTACTTC	15	TRBD2	TRBV6-5	TRBJ2-5	few
CASSLRGYEQYF	TGTGCCAGCAGCCTAAGGGGATACGAGCAGTACTTC	12	.	TRBV9	TRBJ2-7	few
CASRNGTGGRYGTDTQYF	TGTGCCAGCCGGAACGGGACAGGGGGACGTTACGGCACAGATACGCAGTATTTT	18	.	TRBV21-1	TRBJ2-3	.